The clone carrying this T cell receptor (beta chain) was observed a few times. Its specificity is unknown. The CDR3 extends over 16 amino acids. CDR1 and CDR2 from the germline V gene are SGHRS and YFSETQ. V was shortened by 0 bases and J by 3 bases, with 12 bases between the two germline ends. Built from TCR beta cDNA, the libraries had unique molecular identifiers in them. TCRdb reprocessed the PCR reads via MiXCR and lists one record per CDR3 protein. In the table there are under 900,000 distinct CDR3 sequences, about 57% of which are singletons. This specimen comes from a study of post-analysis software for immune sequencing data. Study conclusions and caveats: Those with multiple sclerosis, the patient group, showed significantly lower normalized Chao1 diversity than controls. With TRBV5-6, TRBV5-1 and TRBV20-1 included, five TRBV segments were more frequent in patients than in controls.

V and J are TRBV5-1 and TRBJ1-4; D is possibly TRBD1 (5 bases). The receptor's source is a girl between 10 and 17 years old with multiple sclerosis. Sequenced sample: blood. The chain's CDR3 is CASSLALGGPNEKLFF. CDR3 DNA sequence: TGCGCCAGCAGCTTGGCCCTGGGGGGACCTAATGAAAAACTGTTTTTT.